The 30 T cell receptor delta chains below come from one sample, sequenced in a study of delta chains in infants with herpesvirus infections (dated by TCRdb to the early 2020s). The protocol used for the library was RT-PCR. The instrument given in TCRdb is Illumina MiSeq. PBMC RNA was reverse transcribed with SuperScript II using gamma-chain- and delta-chain-specific primers to generate TCR cDNA. TCRdb reran clone calling on the public reads with CATT; rows sharing one DNA sequence were then combined. A total of some 400 delta-chain clones appear in this sample, approximately 22% of them only once. The ten largest clonotypes hold roughly 27% of the sample. The material was peripheral blood, obtained at time point 1 of longitudinal follow-up. Receptor source: a human donor who was a Ugandan infant, either HIV-exposed or HIV-unexposed (not recorded which).

With respect to this clone: A much larger clone sits a single nucleotide away, making a read error possible. The sample holds other DNA sequences that translate to the same CDR3. The V and J genes are TRDV2 and TRDJ3, with 9 bases identical to TRDD3. CDR3 length: 22 amino acids. Looked up from germline, CDR1 is GEAIGNYY and CDR2 is EKD. The DNA of the CDR3 is TGCGCCTGTGACACCGTGGGTGTACTGGGGGACCTTAACTCCTGGGACACCCGACAGATGTTTTTC. This codes for CACDTVGVLGDLNSWDTRQMFF.

The CDR3 sequence is CACDRLPGTSWDTRQMFF. CDR3 DNA sequence: TGTGCCTGTGACAGACTCCCCGGGACCTCCTGGGACACCCGACAGATGTTTTTC. The rearrangement uses TRDV2 and TRDJ3; D is uncertain. Trimming shortened V by 2 bases and J by 0 bases, and 13 bases separated the two germline ends. This CDR3 comprises 18 residues. Germline loops: CDR1 GEAIGNYY, CDR2 EKD.

The V gene is TRDV2, the J gene TRDJ2; 12 bases are shared with TRDD3. The length of the CDR3 is 17 residues. V gave up 1 base and J gave up 0 bases; unmatched junction bases: 2. Germline lookup yields CDR1 GEAIGNYY and CDR2 EKD. CDR3 coding DNA: TGTGCCTGTGACACACTGGGGGATACTGCTTTGACAGCACAACTCTTCTTT. This translates into CACDTLGDTALTAQLFF.

This clone was found a few times. With only one base between it and a far larger clone, this is likely a read error. The chain employs TRDV2 and TRDJ3; TRDD3 matches at 10 bases. Germline values: CDR1 GEAIGNYY, CDR2 EKD. CDR3 length: 18 residues. CDR3 nucleotide sequence: TGTGCCCGTGACACCGGGGGATACGACTCCTGGGACACCCGACAGATGTTTTTC. This gives the protein CARDTGGYDSWDTRQMFF.

In its sample, this clone ranks as medium-sized. The CDR3 region has the DNA TGTGCTCTTGGGGAAAGGAGGCGTCCCTGGGGGTACACCGATAAACTCATCTTT. This sequence encodes CALGERRRPWGYTDKLIF. The chain is built from TRDV1 and TRDJ1; 7 nucleotides line up with TRDD3. Germline V lookup: CDR1 TSWWSYY, CDR2 QGS. Trimming removed 2 bases from V and 0 bases from J; junction bases left unmatched: 12. The CDR3 consists of 18 residues.

This clone is medium-sized in the sample. The chain recombines TRDV2 with TRDJ2; 8 positions match TRDD3. J gave up 0 bases and V 7 bases, and 0 bases lay outside the gene matches. CDR3 length equals 13 residues. In germline, CDR1 is GEAIGNYY, CDR2 EKD. The CDR3 sequence is CAWGYALTAQLFF. The DNA of the CDR3 is TGTGCCTGGGGATACGCTTTGACAGCACAACTCTTCTTT.

This clone qualifies as large (0.1 to 1%). The CDR3 coding sequence is TGTGCTGTGGACGAACCTATCTCAGAGGTCTACACCGATAAACTCATCTTT. Translated: CAVDEPISEVYTDKLIF. The V call is TRAV36/DV7, the J call TRDJ1; D gene unclear. Germline V gives CDR1 VTNFRS, CDR2 LTSSGIE (reference sequence). The CDR3 extends over 17 amino acids. Trimming stripped 2 bases from V and 0 bases from J, with 20 bases between.

This clone is classed as large (0.1 to 1%). This rearrangement joins TRDV2 to TRDJ3, with TRDD3 matching 11 bases. Germline lookup yields CDR1 GEAIGNYY and CDR2 EKD. This CDR3 comprises 20 residues. V trimming: 2 bases; J trimming: 0 bases; junction bases outside the gene matches: 8. The CDR3 nucleotides are TGTGCCTGTGACAGTACTGGGGGATATCCCAGCTCCTGGGACACCCGACAGATGTTTTTC. Protein sequence: CACDSTGGYPSSWDTRQMFF.

This clone appeared a single time. V usage is TRDV1 and J usage is TRDJ2, with 11 bases matching TRDD3. CDR3 length: 25 amino acids. J was trimmed by 6 bases and V by 0 bases; bases with no gene match: 30. Germline CDR1 is TSWWSYY and CDR2 is QGS. The CDR3 nucleotides read TGTGCTCTTGGGGAACTAGTAGGGGGCCGTGTCCTACGCCTTACTGGGGGATATAGGGCAGCACAACTCTTCTTT. This gives the protein CALGELVGGRVLRLTGGYRAAQLFF.

This clone showed up just a few times. A far larger clone lies a single base away; this is likely a read error. Other DNA variants within this sample encode the same CDR3. CDR3 in amino acids: CALGEDLLQRTGGYETDKLIF. CDR3 nucleotides: TGTGCTCTTGGGGAAGACCTCCTACAGCGTACTGGGGGATACGAGACCGATAAACTCATCTTT. This chain connects TRDV1 to TRDJ1, with 13 bases identical to TRDD3. Germline V gene data show CDR1 as TSWWSYY and CDR2 as QGS. V gave up 2 bases and J gave up 2 bases; unmatched junction bases: 17. The CDR3 sequence is 21 residues long.

Only a few counts were recorded for this clone. A far larger clone is one nucleotide away, so this likely arose from a read error. The V call is TRDV1, the J call TRDJ1; TRDD3 matches at 10 bases. V lost 1 base, J lost 0 bases, and 26 bases stayed unmatched. The germline CDR1 and CDR2 sequences are TSWWSYY and QGS. The CDR3 extends over 24 amino acids. Here the CDR3 reads CALGEQVFRPKGPYWGIYTDKLIF. The CDR3 DNA reads as TGTGCTCTTGGGGAACAAGTTTTCCGCCCCAAGGGCCCGTACTGGGGGATCTACACCGATAAACTCATCTTT.

This clone qualifies as hyperexpanded. Other DNA variants within this sample encode the same CDR3. The V call is TRDV2, the J call TRDJ3; no definite D call. Germline loops: CDR1 GEAIGNYY, CDR2 EKD. The CDR3 covers 18 residues. Deletions cut 3 bases from V and 0 bases from J, with 14 bases between. CDR3 protein: CACDGMAASSWDTRQMFF. CDR3 sequence (DNA): TGTGCCTGTGACGGTATGGCTGCCAGCTCCTGGGACACCCGACAGATGTTTTTC.

Concerning this clone itself: Only one base separates this from a far larger clonotype, so it likely reflects a read error. The V call is TRDV1, the J call TRDJ1; D remains ambiguous. The ends were cut back, 9 bases at V and 8 bases at J, with 16 bases in the middle. The CDR3 extends over 12 amino acids. CDR1 is TSWWSYY and CDR2 is QGS in the germline V gene. CDR3 sequence reads: CALATEAWKLIF. As DNA, the CDR3 is TGTGCTCTGGCAACCGAGGCATGGAAACTCATCTTT.

The rearrangement joins TRDV1 to TRDJ1, with 10 bases matching TRDD3. From germline, CDR1 is TSWWSYY and CDR2 QGS. The CDR3 loop spans 19 amino acids. Trimming at V came to 4 bases and at J to 0 bases, leaving 14 bases not matched to a gene. The CDR3, as DNA: TGTGCTCTTGGGGGACTCAGTACTGGGGGATCACAGAACACCGATAAACTCATCTTT. This encodes CALGGLSTGGSQNTDKLIF.

Within the sample, this clone is large. The V call is TRDV1, the J call TRDJ1; TRDD2 is a possible D gene (5 bases). CDR3 size: 19 residues. Germline loops: CDR1 TSWWSYY, CDR2 QGS. Trimming pared 3 bases from V and 3 bases from J, leaving 26 bases between. This chain's CDR3 is CALGDLYSWWYFSPDKLIF. CDR3 DNA: TGTGCTCTTGGGGATCTATATTCCTGGTGGTACTTTTCTCCCGATAAACTCATCTTT.

This clone came up a few times. A far larger clone is just one base off, so this is likely a read error. Other DNA sequences in the same sample also yield this CDR3. The chain is built from TRDV1 and TRDJ1; 9 bases are shared with TRDD3. The CDR3 runs 19 residues. From germline, CDR1 is TSWWSYY and CDR2 QGS. This CDR3 reads CALGVTYAGDTRYTDKLIF. CDR3 DNA: TGTGCTCTTGGGGTAACATACGCGGGGGATACACGGTACACCGATAAACTCATATTT.

As to this clone: This may be a read error: a much more frequent sequence differs by one nucleotide. The same CDR3 can be traced to other DNA sequences in this sample. V gene TRDV1 combines with J gene TRDJ1, with 9 bases identical to TRDD3. This CDR3 is 19 amino acids long. V gave up 5 bases and J gave up 0 bases; unmatched junction bases: 16. The germline V gene encodes CDR1 TSWWSYY and CDR2 QGS. CDR3: CALGNYPLTGGPYTDKLIF. CDR3 coding DNA: TGTGCTCTTGGGAACTATCCTCTCACTGGGGGACCATACACCGATAAACTCATCTTT.

The V and J genes are TRDV2 and TRDJ2; 7 bases align to TRDD3. V was clipped by 0 bases and J by 3 bases; unmatched bases: 0. The CDR3 extends over 14 amino acids. Germline V CDR1 and CDR2: GEAIGNYY, EKD. CDR3 sequence (DNA): TGTGCCTGTGACACCTGGGGGATGACAGCACAACTCTTCTTT. Amino acid sequence: CACDTWGMTAQLFF.

Sample share makes this clone medium-sized. The J gene is TRDJ1, the V gene TRDV1; D uncertain. The germline gives CDR1 TSWWSYY, CDR2 QGS. V was shortened by 2 bases and J by 2 bases, with 27 bases between the two germline ends. The CDR3 loop spans 20 amino acids. In DNA, the CDR3 is TGTGCTCTTGGGGAATGGAGGTTTTCGGTCCCCGCAAGGTGGACCGATAAACTCATCTTT. This encodes CALGEWRFSVPARWTDKLIF.

This clone was seen a few times. The rearrangement uses TRDV1 and TRDJ1; 7 bases line up with TRDD2. Germline lookup yields CDR1 TSWWSYY and CDR2 QGS. With 0 bases clipped from V and 8 bases from J, the junction kept 18 bases outside the gene matches. The CDR3 loop spans 18 amino acids. CDR3 region: CALGELPYSYPYWTKLIF. The CDR3 DNA follows: TGTGCTCTTGGGGAACTCCCTTATTCCTACCCGTACTGGACCAAACTCATCTTT.

This clone was seen more than once but under ten times. Other DNA sequences from this sample encode an identical CDR3 as well. V and J are TRDV2 and TRDJ1; TRDD3 aligns across 10 bases. With 3 bases clipped from V and 0 bases from J, the junction kept 24 bases outside the gene matches. This CDR3 is 22 amino acids long. Germline V gene sequence: CDR1 GEAIGNYY, CDR2 EKD. This CDR3 is CACDLRRPRWGIAESYTDKLIF. DNA for the CDR3: TGTGCCTGTGACCTACGCCGCCCTCGCTGGGGGATAGCCGAAAGTTACACCGATAAACTCATCTTT.

Comment on this clone: A read error is likely here: a far larger clone is one base away. This sequence joins TRDV1 and TRDJ1; 8 bases line up with TRDD3. The trim removed 2 bases at V and 6 bases at J, leaving 17 bases unmatched. This CDR3 has 18 residues. Germline assignment: CDR1 TSWWSYY and CDR2 QGS. DNA for the CDR3: TGTGCTCTTGGGGAATCCTTCTTGAGTACTGGGGGGGACAATAAACTCATCTTT. Its protein product is CALGESFLSTGGDNKLIF.

This clone has just a few counts. A read error is likely here: a far larger clone is one base away. The same CDR3 is also encoded by other DNA sequences in this sample. The chain's CDR3 is CACDTVAGRSWDTRQMFF. The CDR3 nucleotides are TGTGCCTGTGACACCGTAGCTGGACGCTCCTGGGACACCCGACAGATGTTTTTC. The rearrangement links TRDV2 to TRDJ3; D unclear. The germline V gene has CDR1 GEAIGNYY and CDR2 EKD. Trimming took 0 bases from V and 0 from J, leaving 11 bases between them. The CDR3 covers 18 residues.

By share, this clone counts as medium-sized. J is TRDJ1 and V is TRDV1, with 10 bases aligning to TRDD3. The CDR3 spans 20 residues. Per germline, CDR1 TSWWSYY and CDR2 QGS. The V and J ends lost 0 bases and 2 bases, in that order; junction bases with no gene match: 15. Written as DNA, the CDR3 is TGTGCTCTTGGGGAACTTAGAGGGGGATACGCGGGCTCCTGTACCGATAAACTCATCTTT. Amino acid sequence: CALGELRGGYAGSCTDKLIF.

This clone was counted only a few times. The V and J genes are TRDV1 and TRDJ1, with 9 bases fitting TRDD3. The V and J ends lost 1 base and 5 bases, in that order; junction bases with no gene match: 23. The CDR3 contains 21 residues. Germline CDR1 reads TSWWSYY; CDR2 reads QGS. The chain's CDR3 is CALGEPDPSATGGTVRDKLIF. CDR3 nucleotides: TGTGCTCTTGGGGAACCCGATCCTTCGGCGACTGGGGGAACCGTCAGGGATAAACTCATCTTT.

Judged by abundance, this clone is hyperexpanded. The chain is built from TRDV2 and TRDJ3; 8 nucleotides line up with TRDD3. CDR1 and CDR2 from the germline V gene are GEAIGNYY and EKD. This CDR3 is 18 amino acids long. Trimming at V came to 2 bases and at J to 0 bases, leaving 5 bases not matched to a gene. The CDR3 coding sequence is TGTGCCTGTGACATACTGGGGGCCAGCTCCTGGGACACCCGACAGATGTTTTTC. Protein sequence: CACDILGASSWDTRQMFF.

The gene calls are TRDV2 and TRDJ3; 9 nucleotides align to TRDD3. J gave up 3 bases and V 3 bases, and 11 bases lay outside the gene matches. There are 19 residues in the CDR3. From germline, CDR1 is GEAIGNYY and CDR2 EKD. CDR3 protein: CACDFVLGDPLWDTRQMFF. DNA for the CDR3: TGTGCCTGTGACTTCGTACTGGGGGACCCCCTCTGGGACACCCGACAGATGTTTTTC.

This clone was observed a few times. A far larger clone is one base from this, pointing to a likely read error. The chain joins TRDV2 to TRDJ3; 8 positions agree with TRDD3. Per the germline V gene, CDR1 is GEAIGNYY and CDR2 is EKD. CDR3 length: 18 residues. In nucleotides, the CDR3 is TGTGCCCGTGACATACTGGGGGCCAGCTCCTGGGACACCCGACAGATGTTTTTC. This translates into CARDILGASSWDTRQMFF.

Concerning this clone: This may be a read error, as it is one base from a much larger clone. This chain joins TRDV1 and TRDJ1; D is unresolved. The CDR3 is 12 amino acids. Trimming shortened V by 9 bases and J by 8 bases, and 16 bases separated the two germline ends. CDR1 is TSWWSYY and CDR2 is QGS in the germline V gene. The CDR3 loop reads CALAIGAWKLIF. DNA for the CDR3: TGTGCTCTGGCAATCGGGGCATGGAAACTCATCTTT.

This clone is labeled as large (0.1 to 1%). V and J are TRDV1 and TRDJ1; a possible D gene is TRDD3 (5 bases). The CDR3 totals 21 residues. Trimming cost V 5 bases and J 0 bases, with 31 bases left between them. CDR1 is TSWWSYY and CDR2 is QGS in the germline V gene. The CDR3 nucleotides read TGTGCTCTTGGGAAGGAGGTTACAACCAGTGCTGGGAGATCGTACACCGATAAACTCATCTTT. Translating it yields CALGKEVTTSAGRSYTDKLIF.